Described below is a single T cell receptor beta chain sequence and its context. Its recognized antigen is unknown. Per-base quality was not reported, and no clone a single base away is much larger than it. TCRbeta CDR3 regions were amplified from genomic DNA by means of the immunoSEQ Assay, a bias-controlled multiplex PCR. For the original study's pipeline: Within the assay, amplification of reference gene primers was used to estimate how many nucleated cells each sample contained. To quantify the absolute abundance of each unique TCRbeta CDR3 rearrangement, sequence reads were collapsed and filtered. For each sample, productive Simpson clonality was calculated as the square root of Simpson's diversity index over productive rearrangements. Imported from immuneACCESS, the table was reduced by TCRdb to in-frame sequences with V and J called. These copies leave out some clones; in studies compared against another copy, an unresolved V gene accounts for under half, and the cause of the remainder is not known. V and J calls plus clone size are reproduced from that table; the DNA served to infer D and trimming. This sample lists about 190,000 clones; roughly 78% were detected once. The ten largest clones capture roughly 2.8% of the sample.

Whole blood was collected in K2EDTA tubes by collaborating institutions according to the institutions' own protocols. For TCRbeta analysis, collaborator samples were shipped as frozen whole blood, as isolated PBMCs, or as DNA extracted from either sample type. The data stem from a study of blood T cell repertoires in COVID-19 (dated by TCRdb to the early 2020s). Context from the whole study: The collaborator samples originated in the United States, Italy and Spain and spanned the acute and convalescent phases of COVID-19. The material from the prospective study consisted of cDNA or gDNA derived from T cells, B-cell-depleted T cells, or PBMCs. The dataset comprised deeply sampled blood TCRbeta repertoires from subjects exposed to, actively infected with, or recovered from COVID-19. A freely available public database, intended as a resource for researchers studying the immune response to SARS-CoV-2, is where the repertoires were released. The samples were drawn from two sources: the first 160 participants of the ongoing ImmuneRACE study, and 1,000 to 1,500 subjects contributed by 6 global collaborators. Nearly every sample came with metadata listing a de-identified subject ID, COVID-19 status, age in years and sex. Where available, HLA class I and class II types were taken from metadata supplied by the sample provider and were not determined by assay-based typing.

Points the paper makes about the study in general: The amount of clinical and demographic metadata varied by source and participant and was provided uncurated.

The sequence derives from a woman older than 75 with active or convalescent COVID-19. The specimen was peripheral blood.

The CDR3 reads CASSIDFRTEAFF. The nucleotides are TGTGCCAGTAGTATAGATTTTCGCACTGAAGCTTTCTTT. This chain joins TRBV19 to TRBJ1-1; the D gene identity is not certain. Inclusive of the bounding cysteine and phenylalanine, the CDR3 is 13 residues long. Only the CDR3 DNA stays, 39 bases, in frame from base 1. The V end loses 0 bases and the J end loses 4 bases, and a stretch of 6 bases separates them. From the germline V gene (reference sequence), CDR1 is LNHDA and CDR2 is SQIVND.